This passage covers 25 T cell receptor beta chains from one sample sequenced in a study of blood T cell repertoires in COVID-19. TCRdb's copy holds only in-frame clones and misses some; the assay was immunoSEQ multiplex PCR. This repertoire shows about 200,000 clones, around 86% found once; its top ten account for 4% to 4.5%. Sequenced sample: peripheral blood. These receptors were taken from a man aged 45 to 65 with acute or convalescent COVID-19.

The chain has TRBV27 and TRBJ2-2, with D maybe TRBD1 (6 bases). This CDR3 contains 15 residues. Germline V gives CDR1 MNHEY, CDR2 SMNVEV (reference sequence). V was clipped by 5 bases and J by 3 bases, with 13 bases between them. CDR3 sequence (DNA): TGTGCCAGCAGTGGACAACAGGGATACACCGGGGAGCTGTTTTTT. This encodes CASSGQQGYTGELFF.

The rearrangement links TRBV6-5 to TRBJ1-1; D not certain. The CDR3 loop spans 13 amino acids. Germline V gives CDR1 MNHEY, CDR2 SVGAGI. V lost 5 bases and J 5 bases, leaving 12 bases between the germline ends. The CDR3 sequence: CASSILVGTEAFF. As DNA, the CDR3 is TGTGCCAGCAGTATCCTAGTTGGAACTGAAGCTTTCTTT.

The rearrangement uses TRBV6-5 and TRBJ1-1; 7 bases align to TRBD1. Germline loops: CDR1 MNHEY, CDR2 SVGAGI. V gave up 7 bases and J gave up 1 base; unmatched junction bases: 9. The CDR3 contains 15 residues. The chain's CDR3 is CASIRTQGGNTEAFF. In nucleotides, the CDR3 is TGTGCCAGCATCCGAACCCAGGGGGGGAACACTGAAGCTTTCTTT.

In DNA, the CDR3 is TGTGCCAGTAGTATCGGAGGGACCTATGGCTACACCTTC. It is translated as CASSIGGTYGYTF. The V and J genes are TRBV19 and TRBJ1-2; TRBD1 might be the D (5 bases). Germline CDR1 LNHDA, CDR2 SQIVND (reference sequence). Trimming shortened V by 3 bases and J by 4 bases, and 9 bases separated the two germline ends. The CDR3 runs 13 residues.

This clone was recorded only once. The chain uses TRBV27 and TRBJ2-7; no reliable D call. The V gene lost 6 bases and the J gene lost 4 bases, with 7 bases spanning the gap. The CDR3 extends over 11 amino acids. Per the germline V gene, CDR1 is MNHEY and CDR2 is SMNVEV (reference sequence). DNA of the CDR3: TGTGCCAGCAGCAACGGGTACGAGCAGTACTTC. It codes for CASSNGYEQYF.

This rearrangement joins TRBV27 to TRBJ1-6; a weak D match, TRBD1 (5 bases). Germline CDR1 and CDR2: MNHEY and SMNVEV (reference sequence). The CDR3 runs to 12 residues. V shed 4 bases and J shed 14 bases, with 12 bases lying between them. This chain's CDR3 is CASSWKGLSLHF. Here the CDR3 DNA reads TGTGCCAGCAGTTGGAAGGGGTTGTCCCTCCACTTT.

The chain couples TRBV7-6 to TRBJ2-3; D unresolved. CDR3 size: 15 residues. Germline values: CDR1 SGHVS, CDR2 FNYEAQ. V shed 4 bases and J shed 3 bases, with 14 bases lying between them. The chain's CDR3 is CASSSAPLQTDTQYF. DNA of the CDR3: TGTGCCAGCAGCTCCGCTCCCCTACAGACAGATACGCAGTATTTT.

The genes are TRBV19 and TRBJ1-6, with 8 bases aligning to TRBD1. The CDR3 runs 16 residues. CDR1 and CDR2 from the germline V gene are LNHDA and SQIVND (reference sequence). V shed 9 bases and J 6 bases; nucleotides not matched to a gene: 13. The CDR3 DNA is TGTGCCAGCAGGAATCAGGCAGGGGGCAGTAATTCACCCCTCCACTTT. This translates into CASRNQAGGSNSPLHF.

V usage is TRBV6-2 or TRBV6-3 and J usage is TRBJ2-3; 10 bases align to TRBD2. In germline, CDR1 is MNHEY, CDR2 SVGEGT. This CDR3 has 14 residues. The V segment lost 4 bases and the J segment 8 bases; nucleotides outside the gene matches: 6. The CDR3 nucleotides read TGTGCCAGCAGTTCGGGGACTAGCGTTGGTACGCAGTATTTT. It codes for CASSSGTSVGTQYF.

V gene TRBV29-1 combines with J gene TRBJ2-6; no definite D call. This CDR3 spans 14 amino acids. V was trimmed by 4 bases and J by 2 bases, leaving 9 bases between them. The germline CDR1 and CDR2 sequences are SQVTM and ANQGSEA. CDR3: CSVGEEPGANVLTF. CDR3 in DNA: TGCAGCGTTGGTGAGGAGCCTGGGGCCAACGTCCTGACTTTC.

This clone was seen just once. DNA of the CDR3: TGCGCCAGCAGCCCGGCAGGGCCAACGACCCATGTGGCTTTCTTT. Translating it yields CASSPAGPTTHVAFF. The chain links TRBV5-1 to TRBJ1-1; weak D call: TRBD1 (5 bases). The CDR3 runs to 15 residues. Germline V lookup: CDR1 SGHRS, CDR2 YFSETQ. Trimming removed 4 bases from V and 11 bases from J, with 24 bases in between.

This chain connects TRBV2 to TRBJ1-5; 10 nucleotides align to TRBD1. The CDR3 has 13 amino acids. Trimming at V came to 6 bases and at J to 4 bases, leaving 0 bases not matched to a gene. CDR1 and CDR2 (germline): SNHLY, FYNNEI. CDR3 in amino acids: CASRGQGNQPQHF. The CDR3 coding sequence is TGTGCCAGCAGGGGACAGGGGAATCAGCCCCAGCATTTT.

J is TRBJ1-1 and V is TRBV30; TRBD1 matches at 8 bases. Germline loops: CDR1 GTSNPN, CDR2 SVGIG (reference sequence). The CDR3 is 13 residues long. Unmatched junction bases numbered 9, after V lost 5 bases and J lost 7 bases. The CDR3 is CAWGRQGYGEAFF. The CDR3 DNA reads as TGTGCCTGGGGGAGACAGGGGTATGGTGAAGCTTTCTTT.

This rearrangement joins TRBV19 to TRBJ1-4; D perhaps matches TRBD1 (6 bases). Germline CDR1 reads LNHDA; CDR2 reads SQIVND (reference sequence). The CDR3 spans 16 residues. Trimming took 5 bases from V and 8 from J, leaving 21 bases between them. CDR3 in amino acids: CASSWNSGAGREKLFF. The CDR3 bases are TGTGCCAGTAGTTGGAATTCAGGGGCTGGTCGGGAAAAACTGTTTTTT. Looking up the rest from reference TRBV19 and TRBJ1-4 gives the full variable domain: DGGITQSPKYLFRKEGQNVTLSCEQNLNHDAMYWYRQDPGQGLRLIYYSQIVNDFQKGDIAEGYSVSREKKESFPLTVTSAQKNPTAFYLCASSWNSGAGREKLFFGSGTQLSVL.

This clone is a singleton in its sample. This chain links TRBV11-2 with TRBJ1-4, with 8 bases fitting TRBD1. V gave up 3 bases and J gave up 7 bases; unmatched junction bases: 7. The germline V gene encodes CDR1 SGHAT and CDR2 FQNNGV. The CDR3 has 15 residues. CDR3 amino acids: CASSFAGQGGEKLFF. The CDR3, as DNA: TGTGCCAGCAGCTTCGCCGGACAGGGAGGTGAAAAACTGTTTTTT.

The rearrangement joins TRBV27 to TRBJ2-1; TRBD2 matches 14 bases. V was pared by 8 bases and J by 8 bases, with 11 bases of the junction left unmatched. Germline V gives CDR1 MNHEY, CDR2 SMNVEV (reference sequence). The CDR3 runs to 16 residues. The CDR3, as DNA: TGTGCCAGCTCCAGACTAGCGGGGGGGCTGGGCGATGAGCAGTTCTTC. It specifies CASSRLAGGLGDEQFF.

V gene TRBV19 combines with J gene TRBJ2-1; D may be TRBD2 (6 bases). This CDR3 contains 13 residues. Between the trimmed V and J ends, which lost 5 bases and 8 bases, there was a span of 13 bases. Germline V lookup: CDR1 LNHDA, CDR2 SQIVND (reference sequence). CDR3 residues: CASSVDGGDEQFF. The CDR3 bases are TGTGCCAGTAGTGTGGACGGCGGGGATGAGCAGTTCTTC.

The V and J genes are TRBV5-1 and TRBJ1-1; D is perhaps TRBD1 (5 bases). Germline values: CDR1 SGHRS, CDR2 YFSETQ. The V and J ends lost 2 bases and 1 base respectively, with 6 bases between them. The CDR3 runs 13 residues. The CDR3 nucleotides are TGCGCCAGCAGCTTCGGGGGGAACACTGAAGCTTTCTTT. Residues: CASSFGGNTEAFF.

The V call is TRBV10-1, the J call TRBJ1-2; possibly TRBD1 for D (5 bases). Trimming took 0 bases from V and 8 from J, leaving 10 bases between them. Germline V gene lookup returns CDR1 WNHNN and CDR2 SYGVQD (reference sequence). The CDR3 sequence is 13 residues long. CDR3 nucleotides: TGCGCCAGCAGTGAGTCAGGGGCGGCCGGCTACACCTTC. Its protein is CASSESGAAGYTF.

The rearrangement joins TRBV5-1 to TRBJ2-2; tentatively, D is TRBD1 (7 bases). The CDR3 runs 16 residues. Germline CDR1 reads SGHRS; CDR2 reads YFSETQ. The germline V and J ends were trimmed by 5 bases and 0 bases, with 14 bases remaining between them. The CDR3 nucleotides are TGCGCCAGCAGAAGGGCGGGGACAGCGAACACCGGGGAGCTGTTTTTT. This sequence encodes CASRRAGTANTGELFF.

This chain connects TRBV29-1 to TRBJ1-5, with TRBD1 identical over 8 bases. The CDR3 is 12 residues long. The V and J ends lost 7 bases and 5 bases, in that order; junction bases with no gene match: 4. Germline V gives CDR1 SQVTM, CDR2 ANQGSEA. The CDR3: CSATGVDQPQHF. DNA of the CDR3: TGCAGCGCGACAGGGGTCGATCAGCCCCAGCATTTT.

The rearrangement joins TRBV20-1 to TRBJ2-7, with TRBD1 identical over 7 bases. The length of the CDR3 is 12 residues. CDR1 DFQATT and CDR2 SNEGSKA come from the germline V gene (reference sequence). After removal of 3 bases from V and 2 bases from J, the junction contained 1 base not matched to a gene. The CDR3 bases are TGCAGTGCTAGTGACAGGGCCTACGAGCAGTACTTC. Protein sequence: CSASDRAYEQYF.

The DNA for the CDR3 is TGTGCCAGCAGTTCCGGGACAGGGCCCTTCGCCGGGGAGCTGTTTTTT. The encoded protein is CASSSGTGPFAGELFF. This chain connects TRBV6-4 to TRBJ2-2, with 9 bases matching TRBD1. This CDR3 contains 16 residues. From germline, CDR1 is MRHNA and CDR2 SNTAGT. With 5 bases clipped from V and 6 bases from J, the junction kept 10 bases outside the gene matches.

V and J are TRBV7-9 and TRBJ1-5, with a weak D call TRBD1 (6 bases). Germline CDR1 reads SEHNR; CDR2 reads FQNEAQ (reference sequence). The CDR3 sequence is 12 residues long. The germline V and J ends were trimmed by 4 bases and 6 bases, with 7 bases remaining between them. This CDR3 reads CASSSGVQPQHF. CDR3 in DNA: TGTGCCAGCAGCTCAGGGGTTCAGCCCCAGCATTTT.

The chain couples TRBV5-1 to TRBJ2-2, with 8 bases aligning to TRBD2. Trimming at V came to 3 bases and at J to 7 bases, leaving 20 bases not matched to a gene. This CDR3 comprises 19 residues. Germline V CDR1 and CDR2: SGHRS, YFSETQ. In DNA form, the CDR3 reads TGCGCCAGCAGCTCCCCGGGGGGGACGAAAGGCTTTGATGTCGGGGAGCTGTTTTTT. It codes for CASSSPGGTKGFDVGELFF.